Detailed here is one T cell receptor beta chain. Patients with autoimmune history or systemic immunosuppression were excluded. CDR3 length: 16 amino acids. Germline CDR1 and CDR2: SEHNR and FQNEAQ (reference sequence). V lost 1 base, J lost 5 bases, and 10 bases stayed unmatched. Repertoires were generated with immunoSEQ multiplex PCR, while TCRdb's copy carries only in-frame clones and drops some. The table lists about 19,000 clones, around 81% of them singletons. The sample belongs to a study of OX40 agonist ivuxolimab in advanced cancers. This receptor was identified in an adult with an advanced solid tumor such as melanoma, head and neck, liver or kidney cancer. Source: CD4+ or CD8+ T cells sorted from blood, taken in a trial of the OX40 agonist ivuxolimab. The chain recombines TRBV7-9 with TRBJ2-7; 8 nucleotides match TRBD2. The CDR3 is CASSLGGTSLVHEQYF. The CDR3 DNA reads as TGTGCCAGCAGCTTAGGCGGGACTAGTCTGGTCCACGAGCAGTACTTC.